A selection of T cell receptor beta chains follows, all from one sample in a study of blood T cell repertoires in COVID-19. This table comes from immunoSEQ multiplex PCR, and its TCRdb copy is limited to in-frame clones, with some not included. The repertoire consists of roughly 14,000 clones, with approximately 87% occurring once and the leading ten covering roughly 34%. The sample comprised peripheral blood. These receptors were collected from a human donor in a cohort sampled during active COVID-19. Each CDR3 is given with its conserved first and last residue. D genes are given only for firm matches. Only some rows state a clone size, as once, few, many or a class for expanded clones.

CASEPGLAGQETQYF	TGTGCTAGTGAACCGGGACTAGCGGGGCAAGAGACCCAGTACTTC	-	TRBD2	TRBV12-5	TRBJ2-5
CASSLGQVYNEQFF	TGTGCCAGCAGCCTGGGACAGGTGTACAATGAGCAGTTCTTC	-	TRBD1	TRBV5-6	TRBJ2-1
CASSEFGQGNNEQFF	TGCGCCAGCAGTGAGTTTGGGCAGGGGAACAATGAGCAGTTCTTC	-	-	TRBV10-1	TRBJ2-1
CASSKGEPETQYF	TGTGCCAGCTCAAAGGGAGAGCCAGAGACCCAGTACTTC	-	-	TRBV18	TRBJ2-5
CASSTTGGTEAFF	TGTGCCAGCAGTACTACAGGGGGGACTGAAGCTTTCTTT	-	TRBD1	TRBV6-5	TRBJ1-1
CASSQAGARGRHGYTF	TGCGCCAGCAGCCAAGCCGGTGCCAGGGGGCGTCACGGCTACACCTTC	-	TRBD1	TRBV4-1	TRBJ1-2
CASSRGNNEKLFF	TGTGCCAGCAGTCGCGGGAATAATGAAAAACTGTTTTTT	-	-	TRBV9	TRBJ1-4
CASSHASGQGHGYTF	TGTGCCAGCAGCCATGCCTCCGGACAGGGGCACGGCTACACCTTC	-	TRBD1	TRBV3-1/TRBV3-2	TRBJ1-2
CASSAGLASTDTQYF	TGTGCCAGCAGCGCAGGCCTAGCAAGCACAGATACGCAGTATTTT	-	-	TRBV7-6	TRBJ2-3
CASSRRGGQGFEQYF	TGTGCCAGCAGCCGCCGCGGGGGACAGGGCTTCGAGCAGTACTTC	-	TRBD1	TRBV13	TRBJ2-7
CATKSQGNYEQYF	TGTGCCACTAAGTCTCAGGGGAACTACGAGCAGTACTTC	-	-	TRBV25-1	TRBJ2-7
CASSQGLEGAKFF	TGTGCCAGCTCACAGGGACTAGAGGGGGCCAAGTTCTTC	once	-	TRBV18	TRBJ2-1
CASSLASSSGAPDTQYF	TGCGCCAGCAGCTTGGCGAGTAGTAGCGGGGCCCCAGATACGCAGTATTTT	-	TRBD2	TRBV5-1	TRBJ2-3
CASSSPSGTSVHEQYF	TGTGCCAGTAGTTCTCCCTCCGGGACTAGCGTCCACGAGCAGTACTTC	once	TRBD2	TRBV19	TRBJ2-7
CASSYSGGAGYEQYF	TGTGCCAGCAGTTACTCCGGGGGGGCCGGCTACGAGCAGTACTTC	-	TRBD2	TRBV6-5	TRBJ2-7
CARDRTNYGYTF	TGTGCCAGGGACAGAACTAACTATGGCTACACCTTC	-	-	TRBV2	TRBJ1-2
CASSHDSPPGGDYEQYF	TGCGCCAGCAGCCACGATAGCCCCCCGGGGGGGGACTACGAGCAGTACTTC	once	TRBD2	TRBV4-1	TRBJ2-7
CASSPFARSYNEQFF	TGTGCCAGCAGCCCATTCGCCCGGTCCTACAATGAGCAGTTCTTC	-	-	TRBV7-9	TRBJ2-1
CASSLTPDGTGLHTQYF	TGTGCCAGCAGCTTGACCCCAGACGGGACAGGACTTCATACGCAGTATTTT	-	TRBD1	TRBV11-2	TRBJ2-3
CASSRDRAREQYF	TGTGCCAGCAGCCGGGACAGGGCGCGCGAGCAGTACTTC	-	TRBD1	TRBV7-8	TRBJ2-7
CASSHAAGGPEAFF	TGTGCCAGCAGCCACGCCGCCGGGGGGCCTGAAGCTTTCTTT	-	-	TRBV7-9	TRBJ1-1
CASSLREAGREAFF	TGTGCCAGCAGCTTGCGGGAGGCAGGGAGGGAAGCTTTCTTT	-	-	TRBV7-9	TRBJ1-1
CASRYRQGPNEQFF	TGTGCCAGCAGGTACCGACAGGGGCCTAATGAGCAGTTCTTC	-	TRBD1	TRBV5-6	TRBJ2-1
CAISGTGGYEQYF	TGTGCCATCAGTGGGACAGGAGGTTACGAGCAGTACTTC	once	TRBD1	TRBV10-3	TRBJ2-7
CASSPGLASGNEQFF	TGTGCCAGCAGCCCGGGACTAGCGAGTGGCAATGAGCAGTTCTTC	-	TRBD2	TRBV7-6	TRBJ2-1
CASSPQYGAYGYTF	TGTGCCAGCAGTCCCCAGTATGGAGCCTATGGCTACACCTTC	-	-	TRBV6-5	TRBJ1-2
CASSLDRGDTEAFF	TGTGCCAGCAGCCTGGACAGGGGAGACACTGAAGCTTTCTTT	-	TRBD1	TRBV7-9	TRBJ1-1
CASSLGPSTPPSKAFF	TGTGCCAGCAGCTTAGGCCCTTCAACACCACCGTCCAAAGCTTTCTTT	-	-	TRBV13	TRBJ1-1
CASSSRLAGDRDTQYF	TGTGCCAGCAGTTCGCGTTTAGCGGGAGACAGAGATACGCAGTATTTT	-	TRBD2	TRBV6-5	TRBJ2-3
CAWSEGWGKAQHF	TGTGCCTGGAGTGAAGGCTGGGGCAAGGCCCAGCATTTT	-	-	TRBV30	TRBJ1-5
CASSYSIGGETQYF	TGTGCCAGCAGTTACTCGATCGGGGGAGAGACCCAGTACTTC	-	-	TRBV6-2/TRBV6-3	TRBJ2-5
CASTSQSSYEQYF	TGCGCCAGCACATCACAGAGTTCCTACGAGCAGTACTTC	-	-	TRBV5-1	TRBJ2-7
CASSAGTGTNEKLFF	TGTGCCAGCAGCGCTGGGACAGGGACTAATGAAAAACTGTTTTTT	-	TRBD1	TRBV5-6	TRBJ1-4
CASSPHIAGAETQYF	TGCGCCAGCAGCCCGCATATAGCGGGGGCAGAGACCCAGTACTTC	-	TRBD2	TRBV4-1	TRBJ2-5
CASSQDLGATYEQYF	TGCGCCAGCAGCCAAGATCTAGGAGCTACCTACGAGCAGTACTTC	-	-	TRBV4-3	TRBJ2-7
CASSPGTGGYTF	TGTGCCAGCAGTCCGGGAACGGGGGGCTACACCTTC	-	-	TRBV12-3/TRBV12-4	TRBJ1-2
CASSLAAGRDYTF	TGTGCCAGCAGCTTAGCCGCAGGTAGAGACTACACCTTC	-	-	TRBV7-9	TRBJ1-2
CASSLVTGGASGNEQFF	TGTGCCAGCAGCTTAGTTACCGGTGGAGCCTCGGGCAATGAGCAGTTCTTC	-	-	TRBV11-2	TRBJ2-1
CAWGTGSNQPQHF	TGTGCCTGGGGGACAGGTAGCAATCAGCCCCAGCATTTT	-	TRBD1	TRBV30	TRBJ1-5
CASSLAGEVGNEQFF	TGTGCCAGCAGTTTAGCGGGAGAAGTAGGCAATGAGCAGTTCTTC	-	TRBD2	TRBV7-9	TRBJ2-1
CASSSDRDYNSPLHF	TGTGCCAGCAGTTCTGACAGGGACTATAATTCACCCCTCCACTTT	-	TRBD1	TRBV2	TRBJ1-6
CASSVYWGGDEAFF	TGTGCCAGCAGCGTATATTGGGGCGGCGATGAAGCTTTCTTT	-	-	TRBV9	TRBJ1-1
CAWRAGTYEQYF	TGTGCCTGGAGGGCAGGCACCTACGAGCAGTACTTC	-	-	TRBV30	TRBJ2-7
CASSTPTGGRPDTQYF	TGTGCCAGCAGCACCCCGACAGGGGGCCGGCCAGATACGCAGTATTTT	-	TRBD1	TRBV13	TRBJ2-3
CASSPTWAPDAQYF	TGTGCCAGCAGTCCCACATGGGCCCCAGATGCGCAGTATTTT	-	-	TRBV27	TRBJ2-3
CASSPGQEGQPQHF	TGCGCCAGCAGCCCTGGACAGGAGGGGCAGCCCCAGCATTTT	-	TRBD1	TRBV5-1	TRBJ1-5
CASSLDRSYEQYF	TGTGCCAGCAGCTTAGACCGCAGCTACGAGCAGTACTTC	few	-	TRBV7-9	TRBJ2-7
CATSDLRLADEQFF	TGTGCCACCAGTGATTTGAGACTAGCCGATGAGCAGTTCTTC	once	TRBD2	TRBV24-1	TRBJ2-1
CASSLRLAGAKHTSTDTQYF	TGTGCCAGCAGCCTGAGACTAGCGGGAGCGAAACACACTAGCACAGATACGCAGTATTTT	-	TRBD2	TRBV7-8	TRBJ2-3
CASSSGSLYGYTF	TGTGCCAGCAGTTCAGGGTCGCTCTATGGCTACACCTTC	-	-	TRBV27	TRBJ1-2
CASSLASGFTDTQYF	TGCGCCAGCAGCTTGGCTAGCGGTTTCACAGATACGCAGTATTTT	-	TRBD2	TRBV5-1	TRBJ2-3
CASSFGDTEAFF	TGTGCCAGCAGCTTCGGGGACACTGAAGCTTTCTTT	-	-	TRBV5-6	TRBJ1-1
CATSDLTSGETQYF	TGTGCCACCAGTGATTTGACTAGCGGAGAGACCCAGTACTTC	-	TRBD2	TRBV24-1	TRBJ2-5
CASSFPLGTGSNEQFF	TGCGCCAGCAGCTTTCCTCTGGGGACAGGGTCCAATGAGCAGTTCTTC	-	TRBD1	TRBV5-1	TRBJ2-1
CASSLWTAFSTGELFF	TGTGCCAGCAGCCTATGGACAGCCTTTAGCACCGGGGAGCTGTTTTTT	-	-	TRBV11-3	TRBJ2-2